This T cell receptor beta chain stems from a study of cytomegalovirus exposure and HLA in healthy donors. Points from the study as a whole: Cytomegalovirus-associated TCR beta chains were listed, numbering approximately 150.

A single count supports this clone. Its target is not known. Primers included in the PCR were 60 Vbeta and 13 Jbeta primers. Assay used: immunoSEQ multiplex PCR; TCRdb lists only in-frame clones, some missing. There are under 75,000 clones in the sample; 60% to 80% occur only once, and less than 20% lies in the top ten. V dropped 5 bases and J dropped 4 bases, with 12 bases sitting between them. The CDR3 has 13 residues. CDR1 SGHNT and CDR2 YYREEE come from the germline V gene (reference sequence). This rearrangement joins TRBV5-4 to TRBJ1-2; D perhaps matches TRBD1 (5 bases). Material for sequencing was PBMCs. The sequence came from a man in his forties in good health and CMV-seropositive. The CDR3 here is CASSPDSGYGYTF. The CDR3 nucleotides are TGTGCCAGCAGTCCCGACAGTGGCTATGGCTACACCTTC.